This T cell receptor beta chain was sequenced in a study of regulatory T cells in long-lasting Graves disease (dated by TCRdb to the early 2020s). Study-level background: To count as having persistent Graves' disease, a patient had to have received antithyroid drug treatment for over 5 years with TSH receptor autoantibodies remaining persistently positive. Patients with persistent Graves' disease were compared with patients with newly diagnosed Graves' disease using TCR sequencing and RNA sequencing of peripheral blood. A total of roughly 35 samples underwent TCR sequencing: approximately 13 from persistent and about 20 from newly diagnosed Graves' disease patients. Persistent Graves' disease patients in the clinical cohort had taken antithyroid drugs for roughly ten years on average. The study was conducted in China and was registered as a clinical trial. Paper-wide results and their limitations: Compared with newly diagnosed patients, patients with persistent Graves' disease had lower TCR Shannon entropy and fewer highly expanded clones, which suggests clonal expansion. Sequencing and analysis were limited to the TCR beta chain. Persistent patients shared more public clonotypes among themselves (2,741) than newly diagnosed patients did (about 1,000). The authors noted that the small sample size was a limitation that may lower accuracy. Persistent disease showed preferential use of TRBV28, TRBJ1-2 and TRBJ2-5, whereas newly diagnosed disease favored TRBV20-1 and TRBJ2-1. Because the primary lesion, thyroid tissue, could not be accessed, the study looked at peripheral blood alone.

The time point label, read with the paper, signifies: persistent/refractory GD, antithyroid drugs over 5 years with positive TRAb. For both TCR sequencing and RNA sequencing, RNA was extracted from PBMCs in TRIzol. Graves' disease was diagnosed according to American Thyroid Association guidelines. The patients came from an endocrinology department in Xi'an, China. Each patient gave around 9 milliliters of peripheral blood, collected in an EDTA anticoagulant tube. Ficoll Paque Plus density gradient separation was used to isolate PBMCs, and no further T cell sorting was done. An Agilent 2100 Bioanalyzer and agarose gel were used to check RNA quality, while a NanoDrop 2000 measured RNA concentration. Note on this clonotype: The antigen it binds to is not known. No much larger clone is present one base from it, and per-base qualities are unavailable.

The germline V gene (reference sequence) specifies LNHNV as CDR1 and YYDKDF as CDR2. Spanning cysteine to phenylalanine, the CDR3 consists of 13 amino acids. The read is trimmed to its CDR3 DNA, 39 bases read in frame from base 1. V was cut back by 4 bases and J by 1 base, leaving a gap of 7 bases between them. Receptor libraries were prepared by multiplex PCR. The sequencing machine was an Illumina HiSeq 4000. iRepertoire HTBI primers and Arm-PCR amplification of CDR3 regions were used to construct TCR beta libraries. Gel purification was performed on PCR products prior to sequencing. In the authors' own workflow: Gene usage analysis of CDR3 amino acid clonotypes used the 55 to 80 TRBV and around 14 TRBJ segments found across samples. COPE and FqMerger were used to merge the filtered high-quality paired reads into contigs. Contigs were aligned with BLAST to IMGT TRBV, TRBD and TRBJ reference genes, and CDR3 was defined per IMGT. Any clonotype with a frequency above 0.1% was counted as a highly expanded clone. Repertoire diversity was measured by Shannon entropy, and V-J evenness by the Gini coefficient. A clonotype found in more than one individual was treated as public. TCRdb's own reprocessing of the public reads used fastp at Q25 and MiXCR and kept productive beta chains. Rows with a matching CDR3 protein are joined into one entry that keeps the most common DNA and genes. The V and J calls reflect TCRdb's pipeline rather than the authors' work. Within this sample are 400,000 or so distinct CDR3 sequences, with less than 25% of them counted one time only. Roughly 30% of the sample is taken by the ten largest.

This clonotype was sampled from a female donor with Graves disease. Rearrangement joined TRBV15 to TRBJ1-1, with the D gene not clear enough to name. The sample was peripheral blood mononuclear cells (PBMCs), taken when the disease was refractory, from a patient treated with antithyroid drugs. The CDR3 region has the sequence CATSKQKNTEAFF. Here is the DNA: TGTGCCACCAGCAAGCAGAAGAACACTGAAGCTTTCTTT.